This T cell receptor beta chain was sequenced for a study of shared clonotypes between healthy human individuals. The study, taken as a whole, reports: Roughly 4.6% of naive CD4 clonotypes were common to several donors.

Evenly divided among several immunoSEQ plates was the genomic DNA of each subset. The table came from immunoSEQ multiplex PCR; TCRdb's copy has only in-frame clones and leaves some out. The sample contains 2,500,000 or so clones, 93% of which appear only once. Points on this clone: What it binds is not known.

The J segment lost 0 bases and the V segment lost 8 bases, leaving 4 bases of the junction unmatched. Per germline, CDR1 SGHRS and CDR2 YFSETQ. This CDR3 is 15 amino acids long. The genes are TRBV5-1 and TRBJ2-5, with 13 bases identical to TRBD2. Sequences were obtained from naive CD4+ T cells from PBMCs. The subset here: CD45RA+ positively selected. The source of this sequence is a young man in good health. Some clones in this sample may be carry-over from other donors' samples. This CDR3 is CASQGTSGNQETQYF. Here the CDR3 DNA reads TGCGCCAGTCAAGGGACTAGCGGGAACCAAGAGACCCAGTACTTC.